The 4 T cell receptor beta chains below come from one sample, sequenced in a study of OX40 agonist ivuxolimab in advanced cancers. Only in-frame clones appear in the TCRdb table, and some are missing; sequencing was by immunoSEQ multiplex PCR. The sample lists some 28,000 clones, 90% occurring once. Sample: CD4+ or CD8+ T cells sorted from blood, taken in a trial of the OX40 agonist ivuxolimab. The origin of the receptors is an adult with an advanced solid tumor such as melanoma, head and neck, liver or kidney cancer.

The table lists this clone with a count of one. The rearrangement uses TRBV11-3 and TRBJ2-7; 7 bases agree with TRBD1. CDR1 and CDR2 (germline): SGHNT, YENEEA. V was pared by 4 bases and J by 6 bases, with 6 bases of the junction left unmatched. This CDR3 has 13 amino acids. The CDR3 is CASSSGGSGEQYF. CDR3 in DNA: TGTGCCAGCAGCTCAGGGGGATCTGGCGAGCAGTACTTC.

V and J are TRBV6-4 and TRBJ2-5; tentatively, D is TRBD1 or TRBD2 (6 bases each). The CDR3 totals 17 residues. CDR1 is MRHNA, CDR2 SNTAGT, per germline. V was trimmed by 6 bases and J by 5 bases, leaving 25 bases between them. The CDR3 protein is CASRRRSRGPDRETQYF. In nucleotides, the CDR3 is TGTGCCAGCAGACGGAGGTCCCGGGGGCCCGATCGGGAGACCCAGTACTTC.

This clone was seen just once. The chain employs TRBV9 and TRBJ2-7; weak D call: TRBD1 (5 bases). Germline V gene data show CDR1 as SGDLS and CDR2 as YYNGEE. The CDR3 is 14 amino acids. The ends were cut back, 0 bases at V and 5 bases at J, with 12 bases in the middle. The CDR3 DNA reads TGTGCCAGCAGCGTAGAGGGGTTTCAGGACGAGCAGTACTTC. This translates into CASSVEGFQDEQYF.

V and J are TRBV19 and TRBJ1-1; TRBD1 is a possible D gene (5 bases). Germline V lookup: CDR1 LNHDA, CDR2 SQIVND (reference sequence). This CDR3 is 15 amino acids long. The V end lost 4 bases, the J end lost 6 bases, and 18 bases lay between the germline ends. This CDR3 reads CASSTTWGGGAEAFF. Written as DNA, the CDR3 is TGTGCCAGTAGTACCACATGGGGGGGAGGCGCTGAAGCTTTCTTT.